This T cell receptor beta chain is drawn from a study of OX40 agonist ivuxolimab in advanced cancers. For the study at large: Each patient was given ivuxolimab into a vein every 2 weeks, at 0.01 to 10 mg/kg. Participants could have had prior anti-PD-1, anti-PD-L1 or anti-CTLA-4 therapy, and around 40% had some.

Trimming pared 1 base from V and 7 bases from J, leaving 11 bases between. CDR3 length: 15 residues. CDR1 KGHSH and CDR2 LQKENI come from the germline V gene. This table comes from immunoSEQ multiplex PCR, and its TCRdb copy is limited to in-frame clones, with some not included. The sample contains approximately 65,000 clones, roughly nine tenths of which appear only once. V usage is TRBV18 and J usage is TRBJ1-6; D gene ambiguous. The clonotype originates from an adult with an advanced solid tumor such as melanoma, head and neck, liver or kidney cancer. The specimen comprised CD4+ or CD8+ T cells sorted from blood, sampled in a trial of the OX40 agonist ivuxolimab. DNA for the CDR3: TGTGCCAGCTCACCACAGGGTCGGGGAAATTCACCCCTCCACTTT. Translation gives CASSPQGRGNSPLHF.